This T cell receptor (beta chain) derives from a study of CD8+ T cells in alopecia areata. The study, taken as a whole, reports: Tofacitinib yielded significantly lower scalp clonality and fewer expanded CD8+ clones among the top 100.

V shed 3 bases and J shed 3 bases, with 11 bases lying between them. The germline V gene has CDR1 SEHNR and CDR2 FQNEAQ (reference sequence). The CDR3 totals 14 residues. Treatment specified: oral pan-JAK inhibitor, 5-10 mg twice daily. This clone was counted a few times. As yet, its antigen is unknown. TCR sequencing used cDNA made by reverse transcription of extracted RNA. Sequenced by immunoSEQ multiplex PCR; TCRdb stores in-frame clones only, minus some. The data contain over 90,000 clones, around 84% of them singletons. The chain has TRBV7-9 and TRBJ1-1; D may be TRBD1 (6 bases). The input for sequencing was CD8+ T cells sorted from blood, taken at approximately week 34, from a patient treated with tofacitinib. The source of this sequence is a human donor with alopecia areata. For the CDR3, the DNA is TGTGCCAGCAGCTTCATTCAGGGGCACACTGAAGCTTTCTTT. Translation: CASSFIQGHTEAFF.